The text below deals with one T cell receptor (beta chain). Produced via immunoSEQ multiplex PCR; TCRdb's table is partial and in-frame only. The sample shows more than 250,000 clones, approximately 86% of them seen only once. The data were taken from a study of blood T cell repertoires in COVID-19. The CDR3 is made up of 13 amino acids. CDR1 is MNHEY and CDR2 is SMNVEV in the germline V gene (reference sequence). V lost 8 bases to trimming and J lost 2 bases; unmatched junction nucleotides: 3. The genes are TRBV27 and TRBJ2-7; TRBD1 aligns across 10 bases. The TCR originated in a woman aged 25 to 39 who had recovered from COVID-19. Sequenced input: peripheral blood. In DNA form, the CDR3 reads TGTGCCAGCGGGACAGGGGCCACCTACGAGCAGTACTTC. This codes for CASGTGATYEQYF.